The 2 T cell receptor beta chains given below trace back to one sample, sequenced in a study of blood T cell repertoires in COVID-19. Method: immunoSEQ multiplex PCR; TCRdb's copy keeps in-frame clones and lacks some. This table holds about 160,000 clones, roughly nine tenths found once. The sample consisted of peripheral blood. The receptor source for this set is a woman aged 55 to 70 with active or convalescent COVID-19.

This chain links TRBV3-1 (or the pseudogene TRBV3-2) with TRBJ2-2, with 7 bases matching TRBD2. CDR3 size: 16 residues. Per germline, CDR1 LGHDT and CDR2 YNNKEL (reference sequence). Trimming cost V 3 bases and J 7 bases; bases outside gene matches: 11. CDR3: CASSHSGGVRIGELFF. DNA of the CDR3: TGTGCCAGCAGCCACTCTGGGGGGGTTCGGATCGGGGAGCTGTTTTTT.

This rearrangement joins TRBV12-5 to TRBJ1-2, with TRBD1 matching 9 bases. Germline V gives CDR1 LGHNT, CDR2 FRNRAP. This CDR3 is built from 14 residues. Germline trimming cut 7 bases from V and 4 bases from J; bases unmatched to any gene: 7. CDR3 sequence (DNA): TGTGCTAGTGACACAACAGGGGGCGGCTATGGCTACACCTTC. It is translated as CASDTTGGGYGYTF.